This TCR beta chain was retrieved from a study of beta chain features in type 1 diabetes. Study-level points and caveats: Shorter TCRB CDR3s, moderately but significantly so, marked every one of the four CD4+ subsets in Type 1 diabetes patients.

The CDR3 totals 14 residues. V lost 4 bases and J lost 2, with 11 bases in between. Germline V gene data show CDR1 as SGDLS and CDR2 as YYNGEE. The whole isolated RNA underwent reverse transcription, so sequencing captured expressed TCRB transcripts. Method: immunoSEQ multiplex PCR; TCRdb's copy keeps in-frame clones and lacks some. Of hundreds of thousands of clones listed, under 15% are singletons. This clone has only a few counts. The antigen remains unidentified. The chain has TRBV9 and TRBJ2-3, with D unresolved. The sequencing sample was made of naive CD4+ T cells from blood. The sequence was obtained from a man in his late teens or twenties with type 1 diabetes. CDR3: CASSPIQITDTQYF. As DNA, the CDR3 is TGTGCCAGCAGCCCTATCCAAATCACAGATACGCAGTATTTT.